This T cell receptor beta chain was obtained from a study of blood T cell repertoires in COVID-19. Overall study context: The United States, Italy and Spain provided the acute and convalescent COVID-19 samples.

Cohort placement rested on clinical history that participants reported themselves. The authors' processing: Nucleated cell number was recorded as an estimate derived from reference gene primer amplification. Produced via immunoSEQ multiplex PCR; TCRdb's table is partial and in-frame only. V, J and clone size reflect that table, while D and trimming were determined from the DNA. Of 250,000 to 300,000 clones listed, about 86% are singletons. This clone was seen once. This sequence originates from a man aged 30-40 years with acute COVID-19. The sequencing sample was made of PBMCs or T cells enriched from blood (not recorded which).

This chain's CDR3 is CSVQGWGNTEAFF. DNA for the CDR3: TGCAGCGTTCAGGGATGGGGAAACACTGAAGCTTTCTTT. This chain uses TRBV29-1 with TRBJ1-1; a possible D gene is TRBD1 (5 bases). The V end was cut by 5 bases, the J end by 2 bases, with 12 bases between. Germline V gene sequence: CDR1 SQVTM, CDR2 ANQGSEA. There are 13 residues in the CDR3.